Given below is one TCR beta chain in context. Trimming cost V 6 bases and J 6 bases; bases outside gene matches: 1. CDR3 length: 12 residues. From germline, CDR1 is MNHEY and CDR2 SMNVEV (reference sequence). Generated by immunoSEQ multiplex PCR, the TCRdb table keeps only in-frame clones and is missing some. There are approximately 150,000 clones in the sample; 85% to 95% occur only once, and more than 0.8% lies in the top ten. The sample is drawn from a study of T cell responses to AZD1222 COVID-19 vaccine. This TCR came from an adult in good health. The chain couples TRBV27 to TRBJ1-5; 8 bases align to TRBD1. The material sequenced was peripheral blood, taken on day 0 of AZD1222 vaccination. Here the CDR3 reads CASRTGGQPQHF. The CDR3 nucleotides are TGTGCCAGCAGAACAGGGGGTCAGCCCCAGCATTTT.